The sequence of this TCR beta chain was determined in a study of control samples from healthy donors and cancer patients. The repertoire was sequenced with immunoSEQ multiplex PCR; TCRdb's copy has only in-frame clones and lacks some. The sample yields about 60,000 clones, 90% seen once. Germline-derived CDR1 and CDR2 are LNHDA and SQIVND (reference sequence). The CDR3 has 14 amino acids. The V end lost 4 bases, the J end lost 0 bases, and 6 bases lay between the germline ends. The clonotype was recovered from a woman aged 50 to 65 with colorectal cancer. The sequencing input was PBMCs. The genes are TRBV19 and TRBJ1-4; no clear D. The CDR3 reads CASSTDTTNEKLFF. Written as DNA, the CDR3 is TGTGCCAGTAGTACAGACACAACTAATGAAAAACTGTTTTTT.